The 16 T cell receptor beta chains in this list originate from one sample, sequenced in a study of cytomegalovirus exposure and HLA in healthy donors. The method was immunoSEQ multiplex PCR; TCRdb's version includes in-frame clones alone and lacks a portion of them. This sample has about 190,000 clones, with around 88% found just once. Sequencing input: PBMCs. The source is a young woman in good health and CMV-seronegative.

In nucleotides, the CDR3 is TGTGCCAGCAGCCTCGGGGGGGCCGGTGGCCAAAAACTGTTTTTT. Its translation: CASSLGGAGGQKLFF. The V and J genes are TRBV13 and TRBJ1-4, with a possible D match to TRBD1 (6 bases). This CDR3 region has 15 residues. The germline V and J ends were trimmed by 5 bases and 9 bases, with 19 bases remaining between them. CDR1 is PRHDT, CDR2 FYEKMQ, per germline (reference sequence).

The rearrangement links TRBV18 to TRBJ2-3, with D hard to call. Per the germline V gene, CDR1 is KGHSH and CDR2 is LQKENI. The CDR3 runs to 15 residues. V dropped 5 bases and J dropped 0 bases, with 12 bases sitting between them. The DNA of the CDR3 is TGTGCCAGCTCAGAGGATAGAGATAGCACAGATACGCAGTATTTT. Protein sequence: CASSEDRDSTDTQYF. The full variable domain, its missing parts supplied by reference TRBV18 and TRBJ2-3, is NAGVMQNPRHLVRRRGQEARLRCSPMKGHSHVYWYRQLPEEGLKFMVYLQKENIIDESGMPKERFSAEFPKEGPSILRIQQVVRGDSAAYFCASSEDRDSTDTQYFGPGTRLTVL.

The rearrangement joins TRBV2 to TRBJ1-6; D perhaps matches TRBD1 (6 bases). V lost 7 bases and J 6 bases, leaving 19 bases between the germline ends. Germline CDR1 SNHLY, CDR2 FYNNEI. The CDR3 spans 16 residues. CDR3 protein: CASNTMGAAVNSPLHF. CDR3 DNA: TGTGCCAGCAATACTATGGGGGCGGCGGTTAATTCACCCCTCCACTTT. Full variable domain (remainder filled in from reference TRBV2 and TRBJ1-6): EPEVTQTPSHQVTQMGQEVILRCVPISNHLYFYWYRQILGQKVEFLVSFYNNEISEKSEIFDDQFSVERPDGSNFTLKIRSTKLEDSAMYFCASNTMGAAVNSPLHFGNGTRLTVT.

The chain recombines TRBV10-2 with TRBJ2-1, with 9 bases matching TRBD2. Germline lookup yields CDR1 WSHSY and CDR2 SAAADI. The CDR3 length is 17 residues. J was trimmed by 8 bases and V by 3 bases; bases with no gene match: 14. The CDR3 loop is CASSDAGGPVITDEQFF. The CDR3 DNA follows: TGCGCCAGCAGTGATGCGGGAGGGCCTGTTATTACAGATGAGCAGTTCTTC.

This sequence joins TRBV7-6 and TRBJ1-2; TRBD1 agrees at 8 bases. CDR3 length equals 13 residues. V gave up 5 bases and J gave up 3 bases; unmatched junction bases: 2. Germline lookup yields CDR1 SGHVS and CDR2 FNYEAQ. The CDR3 reads CASSATGDYGYTF. In nucleotides, the CDR3 is TGTGCCAGCAGCGCGACAGGGGACTATGGCTACACCTTC.

This clone was found once. The chain combines TRBV28 with TRBJ1-2; TRBD1 agrees at 7 bases. Germline V lookup: CDR1 MDHEN, CDR2 SYDVKM. Losses at the gene ends were 7 bases for V and 4 bases for J; bases not matched to a gene: 6. There are 13 residues in the CDR3. CDR3: CASNGGQIYGYTF. In DNA form, the CDR3 reads TGTGCCAGCAACGGGGGACAGATCTATGGCTACACCTTC.

The chain carries TRBV7-8 and TRBJ2-7; weak D call: TRBD2 (6 bases). The germline V gene has CDR1 SGHVS and CDR2 FQNEAQ. The CDR3 contains 15 residues. V shed 1 base and J shed 2 bases, with 12 bases lying between them. This CDR3 is CASSLGFGGAYEQYF. The CDR3 DNA reads TGTGCCAGCAGCTTAGGTTTCGGGGGAGCCTACGAGCAGTACTTC.

The V and J genes are TRBV5-8 and TRBJ2-1, with D possibly matching TRBD2 (5 bases). Germline CDR1 and CDR2: SGHTS and YDEGEE. This CDR3 has 16 residues. V was shortened by 4 bases and J by 2 bases, with 16 bases between the two germline ends. The CDR3 coding sequence is TGTGCCAGCAGCCCTCTAGCCCTCCTCGCCTACAATGAGCAGTTCTTC. Translating gives CASSPLALLAYNEQFF.

The chain uses TRBV19 and TRBJ1-1; D is perhaps TRBD1 (5 bases). The V end was cut by 7 bases, the J end by 5 bases, with 20 bases between. The length of the CDR3 is 15 residues. Germline V lookup: CDR1 LNHDA, CDR2 SQIVND (reference sequence). Here the CDR3 DNA reads TGTGCCAGTACCACGGCACGGGGGGTTGAAACTGAAGCTTTCTTT. Residues: CASTTARGVETEAFF.

The genes are TRBV30 and TRBJ2-7, with 7 bases identical to TRBD1. Per germline, CDR1 GTSNPN and CDR2 SVGIG (reference sequence). Trimming removed 5 bases from V and 0 bases from J; junction bases left unmatched: 4. CDR3 length: 13 amino acids. Here the CDR3 DNA reads TGTGCCTGGGTAGGGGACAGCTCCTACGAGCAGTACTTC. Protein sequence: CAWVGDSSYEQYF. Based on the CDR3 plus reference TRBV30 and TRBJ2-7, the full variable domain is SQTIHQWPATLVQPVGSPLSLECTVEGTSNPNLYWYRQAAGRGLQLLFYSVGIGQISSEVPQNLSASRPQDRQFILSSKKLLLSDSGFYLCAWVGDSSYEQYFGPGTRLTVT.

The J gene is TRBJ2-7, the V gene TRBV12-5, with 8 bases aligning to TRBD2. V was pared by 0 bases and J by 3 bases, with 10 bases of the junction left unmatched. CDR3 length: 17 amino acids. The V gene's germline CDR1 is LGHNT and CDR2 FRNRAP. CDR3 nucleotides: TGTGCTAGTGGTTTGGTAGTTCCTTTAGCGGGAAACTACGAGCAGTACTTC. Protein product: CASGLVVPLAGNYEQYF.

The rearrangement links TRBV19 to TRBJ1-2, with 7 positions matching TRBD1. Germline CDR1 is LNHDA and CDR2 is SQIVND (reference sequence). CDR3 size: 15 residues. Trimming cost V 2 bases and J 4 bases; bases outside gene matches: 7. CDR3 nucleotide sequence: TGTGCCAGTAGTATAACCCGGGACAGCGGCTATGGCTACACCTTC. Translating it yields CASSITRDSGYGYTF.

The chain links TRBV5-1 to TRBJ2-7, with D possibly matching TRBD2 (6 bases). The CDR3 runs 14 residues. V was shortened by 0 bases and J by 0 bases, with 7 bases between the two germline ends. Looked up from germline, CDR1 is SGHRS and CDR2 is YFSETQ. The CDR3 region has the DNA TGCGCCAGCAGCTTGGGGGAGGCCTCCTACGAGCAGTACTTC. It codes for CASSLGEASYEQYF.

The chain combines TRBV19 with TRBJ2-7; TRBD2 matches 10 bases. Germline trimming cut 4 bases from V and 1 base from J; bases unmatched to any gene: 1. Germline CDR1 LNHDA, CDR2 SQIVND (reference sequence). The CDR3 spans 14 residues. CDR3 sequence reads: CASSKREGSYEQYF. The CDR3 coding sequence is TGTGCCAGTAGTAAGCGGGAGGGTTCCTACGAGCAGTACTTC.

This chain joins TRBV5-1 and TRBJ2-3; 8 positions agree with TRBD1. Germline assignment: CDR1 SGHRS and CDR2 YFSETQ. The length of the CDR3 is 13 residues. V shed 4 bases and J 4 bases; nucleotides not matched to a gene: 2. CDR3 coding DNA: TGCGCCAGCAGCCCAGGGGGCGCAGATACGCAGTATTTT. It encodes CASSPGGADTQYF.

The V gene is TRBV19, the J gene TRBJ2-3, with TRBD2 identical over 8 bases. Germline assignment: CDR1 LNHDA and CDR2 SQIVND (reference sequence). The CDR3 has 15 residues. V lost 4 bases, J lost 2 bases, and 5 bases stayed unmatched. For the CDR3, the DNA is TGTGCCAGTAGTACCGGGGGGGGGCCCACAGATACGCAGTATTTT. Translation gives CASSTGGGPTDTQYF. Full variable domain (missing parts from reference TRBV19 and TRBJ2-3): DGGITQSPKYLFRKEGQNVTLSCEQNLNHDAMYWYRQDPGQGLRLIYYSQIVNDFQKGDIAEGYSVSREKKESFPLTVTSAQKNPTAFYLCASSTGGGPTDTQYFGPGTRLTVL.